The present T cell receptor (beta chain) was sequenced within a study of radiotherapy plus CTLA-4 blockade in lung cancer. Study details: Objective response rate was about 20%; disease control rate, 25% to 35%.

Study-level points and caveats: Early shifts in blood T cell clones, with interferon-beta, reportedly predicted response best. TCR clones of tumor origin grew in blood after radiotherapy plus ipilimumab.

Produced via immunoSEQ multiplex PCR; TCRdb's table is partial and in-frame only. The data contain about 98,000 clones, around nine tenths of them seen just once; the ten biggest clones take up more than 4.5%. V shed 3 bases and J 2 bases; nucleotides not matched to a gene: 10. The CDR3 runs to 18 residues. Germline V gene data show CDR1 as LNHDA and CDR2 as SQIVND (reference sequence). This clone occurred a few times. Its antigen remains unidentified. Participants had chemo-refractory metastatic non-small-cell lung cancer and were treated with focal radiation plus ipilimumab CTLA-4 blockade. The chain recombines TRBV19 with TRBJ2-3; 11 positions match TRBD2. The sample here was peripheral blood, taken from a patient treated with radiotherapy plus ipilimumab. The sequence came from a human donor with non-small cell lung cancer that progressed on radiotherapy plus ipilimumab. This CDR3 reads CASSIGPSSGRPTDTQYF. The CDR3 nucleotides read TGTGCCAGTAGTATTGGTCCCTCTAGCGGGAGGCCCACAGATACGCAGTATTTT.